This entry describes one TCR beta chain. The antigen it binds to is not known. The sample holds no much larger clone one base away, and base qualities are not on file. RNA was extracted from bulk unsorted tissue and checked for quality with a NanoDrop ND-1000 and an Agilent 2100. Distant non-tumor tissue taken more than 3 cm from the tumor edge was used as the normal lung sample. All donors had newly diagnosed lung cancer, had not received prior chemotherapy, and were admitted for thoracic surgery in China between August and November 2014. The study excluded patients who had received radiotherapy or chemotherapy before or who had another cancer at the same time. Surgical tissue pieces of about 1-2.1 cm3 were preserved in RNAlater solution and were kept at -80 degrees C until use. The CDR3, cysteine through phenylalanine, is 11 amino acids long. Kept here is only the CDR3 DNA, which spans 33 bases and is read in frame from base 1. A distance of 19 bases separates the germline ends of V and J, which lose 10 bases and 13 bases respectively. CDR1 and CDR2, looked up from the germline V gene, are MNHEY and SVGAGI.

The data were obtained in a study of tumor and adjacent non-tumor tissue in lung cancer (dated by TCRdb to the late 2010s). Study-level background: By cancer type, the cohort comprised 12 to 13 adenocarcinoma patients, 2 squamous cell carcinoma patients and 1 small cell lung cancer patient. Bulk TCRbeta repertoires were compared between lung tumor tissue and matched distant non-tumor lung tissue obtained from 15 lung cancer patients. Ages among the approximately 15 patients ranged from roughly 31 to 76 years, there were about ten men and 5 women, and disease was at TNM stage I to III. Sequencing generated a total of about 130,000,000 productive TCRbeta reads, averaging roughly 3.9 million reads per sample. Over 25 paired specimens, one tumor and one normal lung sample per patient, were profiled by TCRbeta CDR3 sequencing.

What the work shows at the level of the full study, not this receptor alone: Neither the sequencing platform nor unique molecular identifiers are mentioned in the methods. Peripheral blood was not sequenced, so blood TCRbeta repertoires in these lung cancer patients were not examined. TCR diversity (inverse Simpson) was significantly higher in tumor than in normal lung tissue (about 400 vs 180, P = 0.0075, Mann-Whitney U test). The cohort had only around 14 patients, and the authors noted that larger samples and more detailed clinical data are needed. The top 100 clones accounted for a significantly larger cumulative portion of the repertoire in normal lung than in tumor tissue. Younger patients had significantly higher TCR diversity, and higher tumor TCR diversity was associated with shorter overall and disease-free survival.

To prepare the library, multiplex PCR was applied. Sequencing took place on an Illumina HiSeq 2500. Following protocols modified from ARM-PCR, the researchers constructed TCRbeta libraries through three rounds of nested PCR with primers (Table S4). Before sequencing, PCR products of 200-500 bp were cut from the gel and purified using the QIAquick gel extraction kit. The authors processed their data as follows. Reads were cleaned with Trimmomatic, merged with FLASH into complete CDR3 sequences, and assigned to V(D)J germline segments with MiTCR. VDJtools was used to compute clonal diversity as the inverse Simpson's index. In-frame sequences lacking a premature stop codon were counted as productive reads. The public sequencing data were trimmed at Q25 with fastp and processed into clonotypes with MiXCR by TCRdb, which kept only in-frame beta chains. CDR3 protein duplicates are merged, each entry listing the most common genes and DNA. The V and J calls and clone size are TCRdb's, not the authors'. The sample table shows 60,000 to 85,000 distinct CDR3 sequences, and about 77% are seen once. The top ten constitute around 43% of the sample.

The rearrangement joined TRBV6-5 to TRBJ2-5, with the D segment identity uncertain. This clonotype was sampled from a man between 60 and 75 years old with non-small cell lung cancer. Specimen: distant non-tumor lung tissue. CDR3 sequence: CAIGDTLALYF. The bases are TGTGCCATCGGAGACACGTTGGCCCTGTACTTC.